This record covers a single T cell receptor (beta chain). Its antigen is undetermined. Sequenced by immunoSEQ multiplex PCR; TCRdb stores in-frame clones only, minus some. The profile covers roughly 35,000 clones, with around 93% appearing a single time and about 1.9% taken by the ten largest. Trimming took 5 bases from V and 3 from J; bases not matched to a gene: 0. The germline V gene encodes CDR1 MDHEN and CDR2 SYDVKM. The CDR3 consists of 13 residues. The data were obtained in a study of T cells in localized non-small cell lung cancer. Study conclusions and caveats: Compared with tumor, uninvolved adjacent lung displayed greater T cell clonality, ranking highest overall. Adjacent lung had a median roughly 53 of the 100 largest tumor clones.

Sequences were derived from peripheral blood, sampled before any cancer treatment. The rearrangement links TRBV28 to TRBJ1-4, with 7 bases that match TRBD1. This TCR derives from a female donor older than 55 with stage I lung adenocarcinoma. CDR3 sequence reads: CASSGQANEKLFF. CDR3 bases: TGTGCCAGCAGTGGACAGGCTAATGAAAAACTGTTTTTT.